This TCR beta chain was sequenced in a study of blood T cells in healthy people across ages. Next came a second PCR, run for about 7 to 12 cycles, which used a sample-barcoded 5' primer along with a J-beta primer mix. Tags on each cDNA molecule came from a template-switch adaptor with 12 random nucleotides. MiXCR was run by TCRdb on the 5' RACE reads, yielding one entry per CDR3 protein. The sample yields 550,000 to 800,000 distinct CDR3 sequences, approximately 30% seen once. General observations from the study: Total diversity from one million sequenced T cells was likely underestimated.

The CDR3 contains 16 residues. In germline, CDR1 is LGHNA, CDR2 YNFKEQ. Trimming took off 4 bases at V and 7 bases at J, with 20 bases between the two ends. About this clonotype itself: What it recognizes is unknown.

Sequenced sample: blood. The gene calls are TRBV4-2 and TRBJ2-1; the D gene is possibly TRBD1 (5 bases). The receptor was isolated from a woman older than 75 in good health. The CDR3, as DNA: TGTGCCAGCAGCCCCAGATCCAGGGCCCCAGTAAATGAGCAGTTCTTC. It encodes CASSPRSRAPVNEQFF.